This T cell receptor beta chain was recovered during a study of T cell changes during pregnancy in multiple sclerosis. From germline, CDR1 is SGHTA and CDR2 FQGNSA. The CDR3 is 16 amino acids. V was pared by 3 bases and J by 5 bases, with 8 bases of the junction left unmatched. Method: immunoSEQ multiplex PCR; TCRdb's copy keeps in-frame clones and lacks some. The data hold 50,000 or so clones, with roughly 90% observed a single time. The source is a female donor with multiple sclerosis, enrolled in a pregnancy study. This rearrangement joins TRBV7-2 to TRBJ2-3; 10 bases map to TRBD2. The sample was CD4+ T cells from peripheral blood mononuclear cells, taken after pregnancy. CDR3 residues: CASSFKASGSVDTQYF. The CDR3 region has the DNA TGTGCCAGCAGCTTTAAGGCTAGCGGGAGTGTAGATACGCAGTATTTT.